This TCR beta chain comes out of a study of human T cells and chemical hapten exposure. Overall study results and limits: The donor cohort had alopecia, so its immune response may not match that of healthy people.

This clonotype was observed many times. Antigen unknown. Via MiXCR, TCRdb re-called the RACE reads, giving one row per CDR3 protein. The table lists roughly 360,000 distinct CDR3 sequences, approximately 4.4% of them singletons. The germline gives CDR1 SQVTM, CDR2 ANQGSEA. Trimming shortened V by 7 bases and J by 6 bases, and 15 bases separated the two germline ends. The CDR3 is 12 amino acids. The time point is: patch test 1, 2 weeks after DPC sensitization. The sample's treatment: therapeutic diphenylcyclopropenone sensitization with weekly scalp DPC. Venepuncture was done earlier than the placement of each patch test.

The J gene is TRBJ1-2, the V gene TRBV29-1; D is ambiguous. Here the sequenced sample was whole blood, taken in connection with sensitization to the hapten diphenylcyclopropenone (DPC). The clonotype was recovered from a woman aged 50 to 65 with alopecia areata. Some clones in this sample may be carry-over from other donors' samples. The CDR3, as DNA: TGCAGCGCTGCGTCCCTAAGGGATGGCTACACCTTC. It codes for CSAASLRDGYTF.